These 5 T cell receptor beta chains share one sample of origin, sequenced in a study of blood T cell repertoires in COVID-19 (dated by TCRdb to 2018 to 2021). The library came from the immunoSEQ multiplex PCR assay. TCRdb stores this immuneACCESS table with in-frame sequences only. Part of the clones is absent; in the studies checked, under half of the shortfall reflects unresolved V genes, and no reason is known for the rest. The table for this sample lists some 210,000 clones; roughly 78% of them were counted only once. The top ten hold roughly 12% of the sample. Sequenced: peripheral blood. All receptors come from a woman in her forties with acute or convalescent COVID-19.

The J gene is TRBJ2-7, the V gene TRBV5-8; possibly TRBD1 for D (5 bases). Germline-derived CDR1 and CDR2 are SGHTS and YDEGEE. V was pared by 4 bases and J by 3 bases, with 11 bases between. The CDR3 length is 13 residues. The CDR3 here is CASSPTDNYEQYF. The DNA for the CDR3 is TGTGCCAGCAGCCCAACGGACAACTACGAGCAGTACTTC.

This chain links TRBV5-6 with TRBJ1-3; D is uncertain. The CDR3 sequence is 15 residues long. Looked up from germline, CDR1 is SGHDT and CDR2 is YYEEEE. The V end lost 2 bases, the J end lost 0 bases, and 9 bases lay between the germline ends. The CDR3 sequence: CASSLNQVSGNTIYF. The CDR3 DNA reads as TGTGCCAGCAGCTTAAACCAGGTCTCTGGAAACACCATATATTTT.

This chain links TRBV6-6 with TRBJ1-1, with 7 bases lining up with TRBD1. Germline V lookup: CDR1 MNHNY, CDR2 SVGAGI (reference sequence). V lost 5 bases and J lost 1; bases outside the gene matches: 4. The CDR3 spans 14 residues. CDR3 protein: CASSPRTGNTEAFF. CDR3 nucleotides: TGTGCCAGCAGTCCCCGGACAGGGAACACTGAAGCTTTCTTT.

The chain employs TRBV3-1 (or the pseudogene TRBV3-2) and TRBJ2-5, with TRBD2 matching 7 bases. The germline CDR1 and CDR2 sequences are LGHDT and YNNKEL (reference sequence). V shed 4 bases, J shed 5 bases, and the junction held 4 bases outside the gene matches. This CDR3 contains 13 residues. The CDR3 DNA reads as TGTGCCAGCAGCCGACTAGCTGGTGAGACCCAGTACTTC. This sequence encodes CASSRLAGETQYF.

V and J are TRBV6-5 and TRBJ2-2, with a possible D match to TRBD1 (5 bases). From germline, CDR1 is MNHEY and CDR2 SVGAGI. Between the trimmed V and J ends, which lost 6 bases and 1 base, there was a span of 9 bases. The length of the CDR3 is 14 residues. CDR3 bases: TGTGCCAGCAGCCACGACAGGAACACCGGGGAGCTGTTTTTT. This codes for CASSHDRNTGELFF.